This TCR beta chain was profiled in a study of blood T cell repertoires in COVID-19. About the study: Specimens from acute and convalescent COVID-19 originated in the United States, Italy and Spain. T cells, B-cell-depleted T cells, or PBMCs supplied cDNA or gDNA.

The CDR3 is 12 amino acids. Deletions cut 6 bases from V and 10 bases from J, with 13 bases between. The germline V gene has CDR1 SGHAT and CDR2 FQNNGV. Study processing details: From reference gene primer amplification, estimates of nucleated cell counts were derived. Here immunoSEQ multiplex PCR was the method, and the copy in TCRdb shows in-frame clones only, minus some. Clone size and V and J calls were adopted from that table, with D and trimming inferred from the DNA. The data contain about 140,000 clones, over 80% of them singletons. The chain couples TRBV11-2 to TRBJ2-1; perhaps TRBD2 as D (6 bases). The clonotype originates from a human donor in a cohort sampled during active COVID-19. Sequencing was done on a sample of peripheral blood. CDR3 in DNA: TGTGCCAGCAGTCGGAGGGCGGTGGAGCAGTTCTTC. Its translation: CASSRRAVEQFF.